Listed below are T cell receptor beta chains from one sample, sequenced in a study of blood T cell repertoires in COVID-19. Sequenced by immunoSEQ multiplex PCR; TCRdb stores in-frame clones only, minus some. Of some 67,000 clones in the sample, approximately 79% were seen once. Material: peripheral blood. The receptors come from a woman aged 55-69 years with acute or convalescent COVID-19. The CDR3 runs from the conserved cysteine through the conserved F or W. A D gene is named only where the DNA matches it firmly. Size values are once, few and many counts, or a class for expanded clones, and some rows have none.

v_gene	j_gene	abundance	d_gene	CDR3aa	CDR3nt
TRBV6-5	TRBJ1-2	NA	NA	CASSPTQIANYGYTF	TGTGCCAGCAGCCCAACCCAAATAGCTAACTATGGCTACACCTTC
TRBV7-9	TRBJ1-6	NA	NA	CASSLAGGLGSPLHF	TGTGCCAGCAGCTTAGCTGGCGGGTTAGGGTCACCCCTCCACTTT
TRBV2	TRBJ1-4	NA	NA	CASSRRGAEGEKLFF	TGTGCCAGCAGTCGCCGGGGGGCGGAGGGGGAAAAACTGTTTTTT
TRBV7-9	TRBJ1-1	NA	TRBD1	CASSDRVNTEAFF	TGTGCCAGCAGCGACAGGGTGAACACTGAAGCTTTCTTT
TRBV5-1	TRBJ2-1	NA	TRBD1	CASSATGGFLNEQFF	TGCGCCAGCAGCGCGACAGGGGGCTTCCTCAATGAGCAGTTCTTC
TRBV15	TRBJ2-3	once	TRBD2	CATSRDRGGAVTQYF	TGTGCCACCAGCAGAGATCGCGGGGGGGCCGTTACGCAGTATTTT
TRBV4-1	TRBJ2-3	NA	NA	CASSQGPGLDTQYF	TGCGCCAGCAGCCAAGGTCCGGGGTTGGATACGCAGTATTTT
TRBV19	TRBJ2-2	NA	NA	CASTTVAPTGELFF	TGTGCCAGTACCACAGTTGCACCCACCGGGGAGCTGTTTTTT
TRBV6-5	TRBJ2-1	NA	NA	CASSYPNSEQFF	TGTGCCAGCAGCTATCCGAACAGTGAGCAGTTCTTC
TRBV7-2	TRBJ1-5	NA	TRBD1	CASSPDRANQPQHF	TGTGCCAGCAGCCCAGACAGGGCCAATCAGCCCCAGCATTTT
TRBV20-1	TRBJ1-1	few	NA	CSASKPGNTEAFF	TGCAGTGCTAGTAAACCGGGGAACACTGAAGCTTTCTTT
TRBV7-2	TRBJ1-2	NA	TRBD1	CASSLLHGTGGRGYTF	TGTGCCAGCAGCTTACTTCACGGGACAGGGGGACGTGGCTACACCTTC
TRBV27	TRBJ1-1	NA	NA	CASSLGAEAFF	TGTGCCAGCAGTCTGGGCGCTGAAGCTTTCTTT
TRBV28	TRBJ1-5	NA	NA	CASKGSNNQPQHF	TGTGCCAGTAAAGGGAGTAACAATCAGCCCCAGCATTTT
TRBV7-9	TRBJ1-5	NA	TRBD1	CASSLAQGISQPQHF	TGTGCCAGCAGCTTGGCACAGGGGATAAGTCAGCCCCAGCATTTT
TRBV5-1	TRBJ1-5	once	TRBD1	CASSSDRANQPQHF	TGCGCCAGCAGTTCTGACAGGGCGAATCAGCCCCAGCATTTT
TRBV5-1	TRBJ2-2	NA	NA	CASSGGAPTGELFF	TGCGCCAGCAGTGGGGGGGCCCCCACCGGGGAGCTGTTTTTT
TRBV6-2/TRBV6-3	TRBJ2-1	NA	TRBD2	CASSWTSGGPSSTGEQFF	TGTGCCAGCAGTTGGACTAGCGGGGGCCCTTCGAGTACGGGTGAGCAGTTCTTC
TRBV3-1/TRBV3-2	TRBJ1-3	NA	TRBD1	CASTRDRGSGNTIYF	TGTGCCAGCACCCGGGACAGGGGGTCTGGAAACACCATATATTTT
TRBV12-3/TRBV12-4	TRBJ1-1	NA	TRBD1	CASLRGGSTEAFF	TGTGCCAGCCTGAGAGGGGGCAGCACTGAAGCTTTCTTT
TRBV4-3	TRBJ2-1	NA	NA	CASSLPGRGLNEQFF	TGCGCCAGCAGCCTGCCGGGACGGGGACTTAATGAGCAGTTCTTC
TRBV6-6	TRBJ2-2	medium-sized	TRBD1	CASSQTGSTGELFF	TGTGCCAGCAGTCAGACAGGGAGCACCGGGGAGCTGTTTTTT
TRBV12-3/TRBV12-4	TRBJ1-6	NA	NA	CASRATAVSPLHF	TGTGCCAGCAGAGCTACAGCCGTTTCACCCCTCCACTTT
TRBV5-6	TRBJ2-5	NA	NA	CASSLQGQQTQYF	TGTGCCAGCAGCCTGCAGGGTCAACAGACCCAGTACTTC
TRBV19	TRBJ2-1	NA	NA	CASSTSLAVYNEQFF	TGTGCCAGTAGTACTAGCCTAGCAGTCTACAATGAGCAGTTCTTC
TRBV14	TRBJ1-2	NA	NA	CASSQQGTNYGYTF	TGTGCCAGCAGCCAACAGGGGACGAACTATGGCTACACCTTC
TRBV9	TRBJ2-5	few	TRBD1	CASSRGLEETQYF	TGTGCCAGCAGCAGGGGGCTAGAAGAGACCCAGTACTTC
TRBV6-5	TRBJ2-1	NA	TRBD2	CASRQLAGNYNEQFF	TGTGCCAGCAGGCAACTAGCGGGGAATTACAATGAGCAGTTCTTC
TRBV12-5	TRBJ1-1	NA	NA	CASGFTGGAFF	TGTGCTAGTGGTTTTACGGGTGGGGCTTTCTTT
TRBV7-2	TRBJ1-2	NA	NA	CASSLAGRDRGYTF	TGTGCCAGCAGCTTAGCAGGCAGGGATCGTGGCTACACCTTC
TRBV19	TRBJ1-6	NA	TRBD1	CASTPTGDRGNSPLHF	TGTGCCAGTACCCCGACAGGGGACCGTGGAAATTCACCCCTCCACTTT
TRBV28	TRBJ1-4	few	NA	CASSFSLGRVNEKLFF	TGTGCCAGCAGTTTCTCTCTCGGCAGGGTAAATGAAAAACTGTTTTTT
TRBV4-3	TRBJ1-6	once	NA	CASSQYADPNSPLHF	TGCGCCAGCAGCCAATATGCGGATCCGAATTCACCCCTCCACTTT
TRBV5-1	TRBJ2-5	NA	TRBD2	CASRSSSGGASETQYF	TGCGCCAGCAGGTCGTCTAGCGGGGGGGCCTCGGAGACCCAGTACTTC
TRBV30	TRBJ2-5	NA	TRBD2	CAWSTAGGLGETQYF	TGTGCCTGGAGTACAGCGGGGGGCCTCGGAGAGACCCAGTACTTC
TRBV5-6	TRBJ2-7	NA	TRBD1	CASSLNRGQDRYF	TGTGCCAGCAGCTTGAACAGGGGACAAGATCGGTACTTC